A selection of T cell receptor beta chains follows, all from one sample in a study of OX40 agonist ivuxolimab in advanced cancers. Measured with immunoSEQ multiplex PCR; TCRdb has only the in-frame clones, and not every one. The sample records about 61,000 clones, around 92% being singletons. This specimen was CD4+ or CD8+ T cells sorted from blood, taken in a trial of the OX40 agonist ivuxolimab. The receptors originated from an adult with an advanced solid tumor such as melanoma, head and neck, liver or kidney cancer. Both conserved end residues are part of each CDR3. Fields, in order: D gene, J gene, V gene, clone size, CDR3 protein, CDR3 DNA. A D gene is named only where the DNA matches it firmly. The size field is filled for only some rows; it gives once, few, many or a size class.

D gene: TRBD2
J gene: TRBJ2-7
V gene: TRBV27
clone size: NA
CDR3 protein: CASRSGLAGVSYEQYF
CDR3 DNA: TGTGCCAGCAGGTCGGGACTAGCGGGGGTTTCCTACGAGCAGTACTTC

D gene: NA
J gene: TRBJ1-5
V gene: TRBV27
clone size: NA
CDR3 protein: CASAVTFNQPQHF
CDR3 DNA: TGTGCCAGCGCCGTAACATTCAATCAGCCCCAGCATTTT

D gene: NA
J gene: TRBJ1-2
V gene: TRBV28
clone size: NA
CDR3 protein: CASSLPFNYGYTF
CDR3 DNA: TGTGCCAGCAGTTTGCCCTTTAACTATGGCTACACCTTC

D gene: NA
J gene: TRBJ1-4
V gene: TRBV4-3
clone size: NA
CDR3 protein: CASSPFRGGDEKLFF
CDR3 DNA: TGCGCCAGCAGCCCCTTTAGGGGAGGAGATGAAAAACTGTTTTTT

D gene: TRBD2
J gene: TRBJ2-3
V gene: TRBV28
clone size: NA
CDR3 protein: CASRLAGGPPDTQYF
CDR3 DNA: TGTGCCAGCAGGCTAGCGGGGGGGCCGCCAGATACGCAGTATTTT

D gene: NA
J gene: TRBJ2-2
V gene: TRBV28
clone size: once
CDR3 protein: CATLQRSTGELFF
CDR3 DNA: TGTGCCACCCTTCAACGGAGCACCGGGGAGCTGTTTTTT

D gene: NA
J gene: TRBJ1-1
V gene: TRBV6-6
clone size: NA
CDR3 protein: CASGKVASTEAFF
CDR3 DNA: TGTGCCAGCGGGAAAGTAGCTTCCACTGAAGCTTTCTTT

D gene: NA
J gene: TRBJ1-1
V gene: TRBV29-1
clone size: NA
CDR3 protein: CSVVQGLGSTEAFF
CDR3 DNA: TGCAGCGTTGTTCAGGGGCTGGGGTCCACTGAAGCTTTCTTT

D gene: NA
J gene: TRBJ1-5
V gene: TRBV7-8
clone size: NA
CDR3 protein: CASSRTGTGQPQHF
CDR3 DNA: TGTGCCAGCAGCCGGACGGGTACGGGTCAGCCCCAGCATTTT

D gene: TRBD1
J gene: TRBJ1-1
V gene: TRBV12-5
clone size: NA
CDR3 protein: CASGPGDRARNTEAFF
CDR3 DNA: TGTGCTAGTGGCCCCGGGGACAGGGCCCGGAACACTGAAGCTTTCTTT

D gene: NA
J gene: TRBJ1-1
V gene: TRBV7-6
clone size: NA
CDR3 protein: CASSPLGGGDEAFF
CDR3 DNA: TGTGCCAGCAGCCCCCTTGGTGGCGGGGACGAAGCTTTCTTT

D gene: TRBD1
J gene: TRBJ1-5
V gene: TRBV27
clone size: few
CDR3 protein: CASSQGAGTVNQPQHF
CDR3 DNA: TGTGCCAGCAGCCAAGGGGCCGGGACAGTTAATCAGCCCCAGCATTTT

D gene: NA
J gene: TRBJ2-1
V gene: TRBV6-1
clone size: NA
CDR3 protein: CASSETHWNEQFF
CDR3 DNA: TGTGCCAGCAGTGAAACTCACTGGAATGAGCAGTTCTTC

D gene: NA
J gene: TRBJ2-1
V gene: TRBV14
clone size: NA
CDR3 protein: CASSQSPNEQFF
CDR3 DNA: TGTGCCAGCAGCCAGAGCCCCAATGAGCAGTTCTTC

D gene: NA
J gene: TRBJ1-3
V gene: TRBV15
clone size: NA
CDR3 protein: CATSRDWGHGNTIYF
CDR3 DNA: TGTGCCACCAGCAGAGATTGGGGGCATGGAAACACCATATATTTT

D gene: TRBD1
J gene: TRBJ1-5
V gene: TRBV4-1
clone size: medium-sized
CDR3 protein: CASSPRDRGQPQHF
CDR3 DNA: TGCGCCAGCAGCCCGCGGGACAGGGGGCAGCCCCAGCATTTT

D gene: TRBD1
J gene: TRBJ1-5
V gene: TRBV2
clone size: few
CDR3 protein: CASGTGPQPQHF
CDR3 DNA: TGTGCCAGCGGGACAGGGCCCCAGCCCCAGCATTTT

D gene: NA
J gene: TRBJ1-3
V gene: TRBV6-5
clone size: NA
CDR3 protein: CASSYSAGLGNTIYF
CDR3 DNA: TGTGCCAGCAGTTACTCCGCAGGGTTGGGAAACACCATATATTTT

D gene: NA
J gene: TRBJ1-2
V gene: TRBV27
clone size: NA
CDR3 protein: CASSFGQGLGYGYTF
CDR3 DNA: TGTGCCAGCAGTTTCGGTCAGGGGTTGGGCTATGGCTACACCTTC

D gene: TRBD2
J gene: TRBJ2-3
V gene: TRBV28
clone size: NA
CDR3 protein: CASGLAGGPDTQYF
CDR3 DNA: TGTGCCAGCGGTCTAGCGGGGGGCCCAGATACGCAGTATTTT

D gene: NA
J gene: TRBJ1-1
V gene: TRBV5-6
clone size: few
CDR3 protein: CASSQGIGPAFF
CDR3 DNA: TGTGCCAGCAGCCAGGGTATCGGTCCAGCTTTCTTT

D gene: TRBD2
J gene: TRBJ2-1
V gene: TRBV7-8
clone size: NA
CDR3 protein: CASSFWAGVAHNEQFF
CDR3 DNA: TGTGCCAGCAGCTTCTGGGCGGGAGTGGCCCACAATGAGCAGTTCTTC

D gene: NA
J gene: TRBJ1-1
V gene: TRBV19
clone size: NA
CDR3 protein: CASSIVSGGGGAFF
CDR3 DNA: TGTGCCAGTAGTATAGTGAGCGGGGGAGGCGGAGCTTTCTTT

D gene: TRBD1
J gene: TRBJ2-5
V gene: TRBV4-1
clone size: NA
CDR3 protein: CASSFRQGRIETQYF
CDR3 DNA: TGCGCCAGCAGCTTCCGACAGGGGAGAATAGAGACCCAGTACTTC

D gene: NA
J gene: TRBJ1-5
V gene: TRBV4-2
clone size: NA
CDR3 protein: CASSHLQGGNQPQHF
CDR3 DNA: TGTGCCAGCAGCCACCTACAGGGTGGCAATCAGCCCCAGCATTTT

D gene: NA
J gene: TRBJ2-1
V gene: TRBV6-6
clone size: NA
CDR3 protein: CASSYFGSAGDEQFF
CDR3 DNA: TGTGCCAGCAGTTACTTCGGCTCGGCGGGTGATGAGCAGTTCTTC

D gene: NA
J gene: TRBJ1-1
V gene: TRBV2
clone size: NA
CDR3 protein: CASSEGHGVMNTEAFF
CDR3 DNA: TGTGCCAGCAGTGAAGGGCACGGAGTTATGAACACTGAAGCTTTCTTT

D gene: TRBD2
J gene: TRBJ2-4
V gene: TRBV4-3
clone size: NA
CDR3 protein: CASSPLAGGLFNIQYF
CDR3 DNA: TGCGCCAGCAGCCCCTTAGCGGGGGGCCTATTTAACATTCAGTACTTC

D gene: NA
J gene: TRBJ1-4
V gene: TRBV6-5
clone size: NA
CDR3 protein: CASSYGDGPNEKLFF
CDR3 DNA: TGTGCCAGCAGTTATGGGGATGGCCCTAATGAAAAACTGTTTTTT

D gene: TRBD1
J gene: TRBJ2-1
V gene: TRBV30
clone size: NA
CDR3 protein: CAFYTGTGAYNEQFF
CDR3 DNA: TGTGCCTTTTATACCGGGACAGGAGCCTACAATGAGCAGTTCTTC

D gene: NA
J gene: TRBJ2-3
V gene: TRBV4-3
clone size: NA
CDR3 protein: CASSPGDRTSTDTQYF
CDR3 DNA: TGCGCCAGCAGCCCAGGGGACCGAACTAGCACAGATACGCAGTATTTT

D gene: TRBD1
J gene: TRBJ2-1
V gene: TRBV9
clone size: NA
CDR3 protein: CASSVATGTGAYNEQFF
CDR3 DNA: TGTGCCAGCAGCGTAGCTACAGGGACAGGGGCCTACAATGAGCAGTTCTTC

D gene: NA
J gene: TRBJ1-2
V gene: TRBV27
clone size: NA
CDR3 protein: CASSLGVNYGYTF
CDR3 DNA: TGTGCCAGCAGTTTGGGTGTTAACTATGGCTACACCTTC

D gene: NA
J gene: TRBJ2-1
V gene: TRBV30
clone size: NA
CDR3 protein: CAWHKGFGYNEQFF
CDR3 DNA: TGTGCCTGGCATAAGGGTTTTGGCTACAATGAGCAGTTCTTC

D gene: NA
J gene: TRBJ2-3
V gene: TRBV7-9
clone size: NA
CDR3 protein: CASSYPTGLTDTQYF
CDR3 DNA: TGTGCCAGCAGCTACCCAACAGGGCTCACAGATACGCAGTATTTT

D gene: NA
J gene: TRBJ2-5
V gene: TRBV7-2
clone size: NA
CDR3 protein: CASSPWPGGETQYF
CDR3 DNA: TGCGCCAGCAGCCCCTGGCCGGGGGGCGAGACCCAGTACTTC

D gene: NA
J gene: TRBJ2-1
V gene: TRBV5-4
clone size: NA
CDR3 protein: CASSPPGQIYNEQFF
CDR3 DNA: TGTGCCAGCAGCCCCCCCGGACAGATTTACAATGAGCAGTTCTTC

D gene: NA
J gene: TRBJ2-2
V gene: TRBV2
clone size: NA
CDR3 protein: CASSEEPGELFF
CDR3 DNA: TGTGCCAGCAGTGAGGAGCCCGGGGAGCTGTTTTTT

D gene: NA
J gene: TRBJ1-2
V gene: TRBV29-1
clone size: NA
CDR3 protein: CSVEETQPGTF
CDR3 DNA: TGCAGCGTTGAAGAGACACAACCGGGCACCTTC

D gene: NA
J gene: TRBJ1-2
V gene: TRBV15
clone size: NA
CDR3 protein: CATSRYRATGLEGYGYTF
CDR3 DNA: TGTGCCACCAGTCGGTACCGGGCCACAGGGCTAGAGGGCTATGGCTACACCTTC

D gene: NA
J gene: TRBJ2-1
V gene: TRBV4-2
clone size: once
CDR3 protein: CASSQGPKSNEQFF
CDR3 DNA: TGTGCCAGCAGCCAAGGGCCCAAAAGCAATGAGCAGTTCTTC

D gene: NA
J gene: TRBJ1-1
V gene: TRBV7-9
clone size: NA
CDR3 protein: CASSLSENTEAFF
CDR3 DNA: TGTGCCAGCAGCTTATCTGAGAACACTGAAGCTTTCTTT

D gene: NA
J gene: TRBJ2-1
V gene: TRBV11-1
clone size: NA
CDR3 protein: CASSSEIGWEQFF
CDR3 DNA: TGTGCCAGCAGCTCAGAGATCGGCTGGGAGCAGTTCTTC

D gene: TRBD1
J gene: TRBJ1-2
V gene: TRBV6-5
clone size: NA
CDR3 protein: CASSYAQGNYGYTF
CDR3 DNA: TGTGCCAGCAGTTACGCACAGGGGAACTATGGCTACACCTTC

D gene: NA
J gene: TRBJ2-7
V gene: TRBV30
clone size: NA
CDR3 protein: CAWSEQSYEQYF
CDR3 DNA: TGTGCCTGGAGTGAACAGAGCTACGAGCAGTACTTC

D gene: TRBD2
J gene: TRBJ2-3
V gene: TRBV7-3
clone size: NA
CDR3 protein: CASSRGTSSTDTQYF
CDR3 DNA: TGTGCCAGCAGCCGCGGGACTAGTAGCACAGATACGCAGTATTTT

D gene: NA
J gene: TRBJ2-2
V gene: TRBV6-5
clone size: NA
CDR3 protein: CASSYSIGESTGELFF
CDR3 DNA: TGTGCCAGCAGTTACTCGATCGGGGAGAGCACCGGGGAGCTGTTTTTT

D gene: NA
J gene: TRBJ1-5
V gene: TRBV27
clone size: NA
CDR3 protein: CASSLSPDQPQHF
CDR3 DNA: TGTGCCAGCAGTTTATCTCCGGATCAGCCCCAGCATTTT

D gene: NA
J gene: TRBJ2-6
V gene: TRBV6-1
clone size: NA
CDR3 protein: CASSVQAPSSGANVLTF
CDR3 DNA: TGTGCCAGCAGTGTTCAGGCCCCCAGCTCTGGGGCCAACGTCCTGACTTTC

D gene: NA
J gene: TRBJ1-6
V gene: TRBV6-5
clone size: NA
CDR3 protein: CASSYGSSYNSPLHF
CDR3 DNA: TGTGCCAGCAGTTACGGGAGCTCCTATAATTCACCCCTCCACTTT